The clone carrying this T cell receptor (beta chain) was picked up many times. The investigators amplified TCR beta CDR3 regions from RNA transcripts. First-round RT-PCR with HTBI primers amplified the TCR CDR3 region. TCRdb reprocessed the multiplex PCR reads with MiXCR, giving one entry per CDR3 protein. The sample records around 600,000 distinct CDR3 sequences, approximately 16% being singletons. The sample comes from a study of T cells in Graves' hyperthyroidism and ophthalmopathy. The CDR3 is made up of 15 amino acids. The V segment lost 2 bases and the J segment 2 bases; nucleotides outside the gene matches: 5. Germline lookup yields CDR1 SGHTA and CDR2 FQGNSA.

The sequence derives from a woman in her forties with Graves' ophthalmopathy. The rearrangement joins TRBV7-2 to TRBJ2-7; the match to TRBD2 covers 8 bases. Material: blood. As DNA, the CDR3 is TGTGCCAGCAGCTTAAGTCCGGGGGGGACCTACGAGCAGTACTTC. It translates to CASSLSPGGTYEQYF.